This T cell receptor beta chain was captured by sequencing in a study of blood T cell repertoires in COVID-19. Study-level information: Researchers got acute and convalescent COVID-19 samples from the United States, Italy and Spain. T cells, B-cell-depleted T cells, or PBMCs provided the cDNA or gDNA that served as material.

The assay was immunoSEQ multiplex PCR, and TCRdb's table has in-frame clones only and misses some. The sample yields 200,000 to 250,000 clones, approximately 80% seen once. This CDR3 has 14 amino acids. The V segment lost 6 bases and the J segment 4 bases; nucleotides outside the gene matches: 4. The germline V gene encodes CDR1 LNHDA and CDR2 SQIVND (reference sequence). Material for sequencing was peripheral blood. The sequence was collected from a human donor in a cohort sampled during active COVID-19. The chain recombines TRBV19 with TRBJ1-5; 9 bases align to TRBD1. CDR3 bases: TGTGCCAGTAGATCACAGGGGGCGAATCAGCCCCAGCATTTT. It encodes CASRSQGANQPQHF.